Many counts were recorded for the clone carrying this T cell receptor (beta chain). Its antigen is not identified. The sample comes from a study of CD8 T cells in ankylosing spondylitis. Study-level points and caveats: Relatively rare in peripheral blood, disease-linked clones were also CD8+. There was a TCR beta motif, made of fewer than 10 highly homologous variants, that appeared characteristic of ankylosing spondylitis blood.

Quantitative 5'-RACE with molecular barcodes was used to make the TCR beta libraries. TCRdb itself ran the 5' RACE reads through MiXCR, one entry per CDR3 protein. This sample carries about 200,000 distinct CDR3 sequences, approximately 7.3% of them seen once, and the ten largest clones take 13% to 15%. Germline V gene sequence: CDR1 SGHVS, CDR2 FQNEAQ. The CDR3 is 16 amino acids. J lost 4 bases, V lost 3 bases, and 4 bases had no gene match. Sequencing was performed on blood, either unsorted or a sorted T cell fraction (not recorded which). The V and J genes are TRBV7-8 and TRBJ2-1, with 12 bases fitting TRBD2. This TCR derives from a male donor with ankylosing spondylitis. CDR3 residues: CASSFPGLAGYNEQFF. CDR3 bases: TGTGCCAGCAGCTTTCCGGGACTAGCGGGTTACAATGAGCAGTTCTTC.